The clone carrying this T cell receptor (beta chain) was seen at least ten times. Trimming cost V 4 bases and J 5 bases, with 15 bases left between them. The CDR3 runs to 15 residues. Germline CDR1 reads LGHDT; CDR2 reads YNNKEL (reference sequence). The authors produced cDNA by 5'RACE using 10-nucleotide random UMIs. From the 5' RACE reads, TCRdb called clonotypes with MiXCR, one entry per CDR3 protein. The data contain 45,000 to 55,000 distinct CDR3 sequences, less than 6% of them singletons. This record belongs to a study of neurological immune-mediated disorders. J is TRBJ2-4 and V is TRBV3-1; either TRBD1 or TRBD2 may supply D (5 bases each). The TCR was taken from a woman between 18 and 29 years old with multiple sclerosis. Sample: CD4+ T cells from blood. In DNA form, the CDR3 reads TGTGCCAGCAGCCCTCTGGGGGTCCGGGAAAACATTCAGTACTTC. It yields the protein CASSPLGVRENIQYF.